Only a few counts were recorded for the clone carrying this T cell receptor beta chain. Its antigen is unidentified. The entry originates in a study of identical twins. The study's findings and limits: Out-of-frame alpha sequences common to twins exhibited an excess of low generation probability. Cord blood beta clonotypes that were abundant carried fewer insertions, and memory repertoires showed no such trend. Twins shared beta out-of-frame sequences in excess, but this excess was weaker.

Per the germline V gene, CDR1 is LNHDA and CDR2 is SQIVND (reference sequence). V was pared by 5 bases and J by 0 bases, with 14 bases between. The CDR3 is 16 amino acids. TCRdb recomputed calls from the 5' RACE reads with MiXCR, one row per CDR3 protein. The sample lists about 530,000 distinct CDR3 sequences, around 20% occurring once. These data were likewise used in another study, on yellow fever vaccine responses in identical twins.

This chain joins TRBV19 and TRBJ1-3; D ambiguous. The TCR sequence derives from a woman under 30 in good health. The material sequenced was CD4+ T cells sorted from blood. Written as DNA, the CDR3 is TGTGCCAGTAGTCCGAGGACCGCTACCTCTGGAAACACCATATATTTT. Translated: CASSPRTATSGNTIYF.